Below, 22 T cell receptor beta chains from the same sample are listed, as sequenced in a study of blood T cell repertoires in COVID-19. The assay was immunoSEQ multiplex PCR, and TCRdb's table has in-frame clones only and misses some. The sample has about 190,000 clones, approximately 84% seen once. Sequences were obtained from PBMCs or T cells enriched from blood (not recorded which). These TCRs come from a woman aged 25 to 39 who had recovered from COVID-19.

V gene TRBV5-1 combines with J gene TRBJ2-7; 10 bases fit TRBD2. The CDR3 has 16 amino acids. In germline, CDR1 is SGHRS, CDR2 YFSETQ. V lost 3 bases to trimming and J lost 3 bases; unmatched junction nucleotides: 9. The CDR3 sequence is CASSSAAGGTYYEQYF. CDR3 DNA: TGCGCCAGCAGCTCCGCAGCGGGAGGGACGTACTACGAGCAGTACTTC.

This sequence joins TRBV10-3 and TRBJ1-2, with 7 positions matching TRBD1. The CDR3 has 16 residues. Germline CDR1 reads ENHRY; CDR2 reads SYGVKD. With 0 bases clipped from V and 5 bases from J, the junction kept 9 bases outside the gene matches. CDR3 nucleotides: TGTGCCATCAGTGAGTCCGGGCAGGGGGTTCAGTATGGCTACACCTTC. Translated: CAISESGQGVQYGYTF.

The chain uses TRBV9 and TRBJ2-2, with D possibly TRBD1 on 6 matching bases. V dropped 6 bases and J dropped 4 bases, with 10 bases sitting between them. Looked up from germline, CDR1 is SGDLS and CDR2 is YYNGEE. CDR3 length: 13 residues. The CDR3 sequence: CASTQGPTGELFF. The DNA for the CDR3 is TGTGCCAGCACGCAGGGGCCCACCGGGGAGCTGTTTTTT.

The chain couples TRBV14 to TRBJ2-4; TRBD2 agrees at 8 bases. V was pared by 2 bases and J by 0 bases, with 0 bases of the junction left unmatched. Germline V gene lookup returns CDR1 SGHDN and CDR2 FVKESK. The CDR3 contains 15 residues. In DNA, the CDR3 is TGTGCCAGCAGCCAACTAGCGGGAGCCAAAAACATTCAGTACTTC. This gives the protein CASSQLAGAKNIQYF.

V is TRBV7-9 and J is TRBJ1-2; 9 positions match TRBD1. The trim removed 10 bases at V and 7 bases at J, leaving 13 bases unmatched. The germline gives CDR1 SEHNR, CDR2 FQNEAQ (reference sequence). This CDR3 contains 14 residues. CDR3 protein: CATLPGQGQGGYTF. The CDR3 DNA reads as TGTGCCACCTTACCGGGACAGGGTCAGGGTGGCTACACCTTC.

The chain carries TRBV28 and TRBJ1-2; a possible D gene is TRBD1 (5 bases). The CDR3 has 13 amino acids. Germline CDR1 is MDHEN and CDR2 is SYDVKM. V lost 6 bases to trimming and J lost 4 bases, with 12 bases between them. CDR3 in DNA: TGTGCCAGCAGCCTCAGGCAGGGCTATGGCTACACCTTC. Encoded protein: CASSLRQGYGYTF.

As DNA, the CDR3 is TGTGCCAGCAGTGGTTTTTATGGGGGCTCCACAGATACGCAGTATTTT. It codes for CASSGFYGGSTDTQYF. J is TRBJ2-3 and V is TRBV4-2, with D possibly matching TRBD1 (6 bases). This CDR3 is built from 16 residues. V was pared by 6 bases and J by 2 bases, with 18 bases between. Germline V gene sequence: CDR1 LGHNA, CDR2 YNFKEQ.

The gene calls are TRBV7-6 and TRBJ2-2, with no clear D. This CDR3 is 17 amino acids long. In germline, CDR1 is SGHVS, CDR2 FNYEAQ. Trimming left V 0 bases short and J 4 bases short, with 15 bases between. The CDR3 nucleotides read TGTGCCAGCAGCTTAGCGACTCCGCCCCTCCTCACCGGGGAGCTGTTTTTT. Translation gives CASSLATPPLLTGELFF.

The chain combines TRBV3-1 (or the pseudogene TRBV3-2) with TRBJ1-1; no clear D gene. Germline V gene lookup returns CDR1 LGHDT and CDR2 YNNKEL (reference sequence). V gave up 1 base and J gave up 5 bases, with 8 bases separating them. This CDR3 spans 13 amino acids. Here the CDR3 DNA reads TGTGCCAGCAGCCAAGCCGGAGGGACTGAAGCTTTCTTT. Amino acids: CASSQAGGTEAFF.

The chain has TRBV7-3 and TRBJ2-7; TRBD1 aligns across 7 bases. The V segment lost 0 bases and the J segment 0 bases; nucleotides outside the gene matches: 2. The germline V gene has CDR1 SGHTA and CDR2 FQGTGA. There are 15 residues in the CDR3. Here the CDR3 reads CASSLTGGHSYEQYF. The DNA of the CDR3 is TGTGCCAGCAGCTTAACAGGGGGCCACTCCTACGAGCAGTACTTC. Based on the CDR3 plus reference TRBV7-3 and TRBJ2-7, the full variable domain is GAGVSQTPSNKVTEKGKYVELRCDPISGHTALYWYRQSLGQGPEFLIYFQGTGAADDSGLPNDRFFAVRPEGSVSTLKIQRTERGDSAVYLCASSLTGGHSYEQYFGPGTRLTVT.

The chain combines TRBV3-1 (or the pseudogene TRBV3-2) with TRBJ2-3; maybe TRBD1 (6 bases). V shed 4 bases and J shed 8 bases, with 16 bases lying between them. CDR3 length: 14 residues. Germline V gives CDR1 LGHDT, CDR2 YNNKEL (reference sequence). For the CDR3, the DNA is TGTGCCAGCAGCCCCCCTATACTAGGGGGTACGCAGTATTTT. Its protein is CASSPPILGGTQYF.

V usage is TRBV18 and J usage is TRBJ2-7; 10 bases fit TRBD2. Per the germline V gene, CDR1 is KGHSH and CDR2 is LQKENI. The CDR3 has 14 residues. V was clipped by 3 bases and J by 3 bases; unmatched bases: 2. CDR3 bases: TGTGCCAGCTCACCGAGCGGGGGGGGCTACGAGCAGTACGTC. Residues: CASSPSGGGYEQYV.

This chain connects TRBV27 to TRBJ2-3; a possible D gene is TRBD2 (5 bases). V dropped 0 bases and J dropped 4 bases, with 11 bases sitting between them. In germline, CDR1 is MNHEY, CDR2 SMNVEV (reference sequence). This CDR3 is built from 15 residues. The CDR3 loop is CASSLSRGVADTQYF. DNA of the CDR3: TGTGCCAGCAGTTTATCTCGGGGTGTAGCAGATACGCAGTATTTT.

This clone has only a few counts. V usage is TRBV12-3 or TRBV12-4 and J usage is TRBJ1-6; D gene uncertain. This CDR3 contains 13 residues. V lost 5 bases and J lost 8, with 10 bases in between. The DNA for the CDR3 is TGTGCCAGCAGTCTCTTCGGGTATTCACCCCTCCACTTT. Amino acids: CASSLFGYSPLHF.

The V gene is TRBV3-1 (or the pseudogene TRBV3-2), the J gene TRBJ1-4, with 7 bases lining up with TRBD1. The CDR3 contains 20 residues. Per the germline V gene, CDR1 is LGHDT and CDR2 is YNNKEL (reference sequence). After removal of 1 base from V and 2 bases from J, the junction contained 16 bases not matched to a gene. In DNA, the CDR3 is TGTGCCAGCAGCCAAGTACTCCGGACAGGTGGGGGATTCACTAATGAAAAACTGTTTTTT. Its translation: CASSQVLRTGGGFTNEKLFF.

The J gene is TRBJ2-4, the V gene TRBV6-4; no clear D gene. Trimming shortened V by 3 bases and J by 1 base, and 4 bases separated the two germline ends. The CDR3 runs 13 residues. CDR1 MRHNA and CDR2 SNTAGT come from the germline V gene. In nucleotides, the CDR3 is TGTGCCAGCAGTGAGGAGGCCAAAAACATTCAGTACTTC. Translation: CASSEEAKNIQYF.

V is TRBV2 and J is TRBJ1-5, with 11 bases that match TRBD1. Germline V gene sequence: CDR1 SNHLY, CDR2 FYNNEI. There are 15 residues in the CDR3. With 6 bases clipped from V and 8 bases from J, the junction kept 9 bases outside the gene matches. CDR3 bases: TGTGCCAGCAGGGACCGGGACAGGGGGAGGGAGCCCCAGCATTTT. It translates to CASRDRDRGREPQHF.

This clone was observed at least ten times. The CDR3 sequence is CASSKGQGANTGELFF. The CDR3 DNA reads as TGTGCCAGCAGCAAGGGACAGGGGGCGAACACCGGGGAGCTGTTTTTT. The chain couples TRBV11-3 to TRBJ2-2; TRBD1 agrees at 11 bases. V trimming: 5 bases; J trimming: 0 bases; junction bases outside the gene matches: 2. Germline-derived CDR1 and CDR2 are SGHNT and YENEEA. This CDR3 comprises 16 residues.

This sequence joins TRBV6-1 and TRBJ2-5; perhaps TRBD2 as D (5 bases). This CDR3 spans 15 amino acids. The germline CDR1 and CDR2 sequences are MNHNS and SASEGT. V lost 2 bases and J 1 base, leaving 11 bases between the germline ends. This chain's CDR3 is CASSEKWGAQETQYF. The CDR3, as DNA: TGTGCCAGCAGTGAAAAATGGGGAGCCCAAGAGACCCAGTACTTC.

This clone was seen once. This chain links TRBV5-1 with TRBJ2-7, with 9 nucleotides matching TRBD2. V shed 0 bases, J shed 5 bases, and the junction held 6 bases outside the gene matches. The V gene's germline CDR1 is SGHRS and CDR2 YFSETQ. The CDR3 is 15 residues long. CDR3 coding DNA: TGCGCCAGCAGCTTGGCCCTGGCTAGCGGGGACGAGCAGTACTTC. Residues: CASSLALASGDEQYF. The full variable domain, rest sourced from reference TRBV5-1 and TRBJ2-7, is KAGVTQTPRYLIKTRGQQVTLSCSPISGHRSVSWYQQTPGQGLQFLFEYFSETQRNKGNFPGRFSGRQFSNSRSEMNVSTLELGDSALYLCASSLALASGDEQYFGPGTRLTVT.

V is TRBV20-1 and J is TRBJ1-2; D is unclear. The CDR3 length is 11 residues. Germline assignment: CDR1 DFQATT and CDR2 SNEGSKA (reference sequence). V was clipped by 3 bases and J by 8 bases, with 10 bases between them. CDR3 bases: TGCAGTGCTAGTGAAGGAGGGGGCTACACCTTC. This gives the protein CSASEGGGYTF.

The V call is TRBV19, the J call TRBJ2-1; TRBD2 matches at 11 bases. The trim removed 5 bases at V and 5 bases at J, leaving 11 bases unmatched. The CDR3 totals 17 residues. The V gene's germline CDR1 is LNHDA and CDR2 SQIVND (reference sequence). This chain's CDR3 is CASSPGASGRTHNEQFF. CDR3 sequence (DNA): TGTGCCAGTAGTCCCGGGGCTAGCGGGAGGACCCACAATGAGCAGTTCTTC.